The sequence of this T cell receptor (beta chain) was determined in a study of CD8 T cells in ankylosing spondylitis. Germline assignment: CDR1 KGHDR and CDR2 SFDVKD. The length of the CDR3 is 14 residues. The V gene lost 7 bases and the J gene lost 3 bases, with 14 bases spanning the gap. General study results and limits: Both synovial fluid and blood in reactive arthritis had previously been reported to carry some motif variants. A TCR beta motif of fewer than ten highly homologous variants seemed to mark ankylosing spondylitis blood.

Worth noting for this clonotype: What it recognizes is unknown.

TCRdb independently ran MiXCR on the 5' RACE reads; one entry per CDR3 protein. Counted here are 750,000 to 850,000 distinct CDR3 sequences, roughly 12% occurring once; the ten biggest clones make up approximately 0.51%. Sequenced input: blood, either unsorted or a sorted T cell fraction (not recorded which). The chain couples TRBV24-1 to TRBJ1-1, with no clear D. This receptor was identified in a male donor with ankylosing spondylitis. CDR3 bases: TGTGCCACCAGCCCTGGATTCGGGGACACTGAAGCTTTCTTT. This translates into CATSPGFGDTEAFF.